This entry lists 14 T cell receptor beta chains sequenced from one sample in a study of blood T cell repertoires in COVID-19. Method: immunoSEQ multiplex PCR; TCRdb's copy keeps in-frame clones and lacks some. This table has about 88,000 clones, about nine tenths appearing once. Sequencing input: peripheral blood. Receptors originate from a male donor with acute or convalescent COVID-19.

The chain employs TRBV7-3 and TRBJ2-3, with 8 bases identical to TRBD2. The V and J ends lost 6 bases and 1 base, in that order; junction bases with no gene match: 6. This CDR3 region has 15 residues. Germline CDR1 and CDR2: SGHTA and FQGTGA. CDR3 nucleotides: TGTGCCAGCAGTAGAGCGGGGGCCCGCACAGATACGCAGTATTTT. It specifies CASSRAGARTDTQYF.

V and J are TRBV5-1 and TRBJ2-2; possibly TRBD2 for D (5 bases). Germline-derived CDR1 and CDR2 are SGHRS and YFSETQ. CDR3 size: 15 residues. V was pared by 1 base and J by 1 base, with 8 bases between. Here the CDR3 DNA reads TGCGCCAGCAGCTTGTCAGCGGAGAACACCGGGGAGCTGTTTTTT. Protein sequence: CASSLSAENTGELFF. Looking up the rest from reference TRBV5-1 and TRBJ2-2 gives the full variable domain: KAGVTQTPRYLIKTRGQQVTLSCSPISGHRSVSWYQQTPGQGLQFLFEYFSETQRNKGNFPGRFSGRQFSNSRSEMNVSTLELGDSALYLCASSLSAENTGELFFGEGSRLTVL.

A single count supports this clone. The chain employs TRBV6-1 and TRBJ2-3; 10 nucleotides agree with TRBD1. Unmatched junction bases numbered 17, after V lost 2 bases and J lost 3 bases. The germline V gene encodes CDR1 MNHNS and CDR2 SASEGT. The CDR3 consists of 20 residues. Here the CDR3 reads CASSEYEGDRGRTWTDTQYF. In DNA form, the CDR3 reads TGTGCCAGCAGTGAATATGAAGGGGACAGGGGAAGGACCTGGACAGATACGCAGTATTTT.

The chain carries TRBV30 and TRBJ2-6, with D possibly being TRBD2 (7 bases). This CDR3 is 17 amino acids long. Trimming took off 1 base at V and 4 bases at J, with 17 bases between the two ends. Germline CDR1 GTSNPN, CDR2 SVGIG (reference sequence). CDR3 sequence reads: CAWSAGGGLLGANVLTF. CDR3 coding DNA: TGTGCCTGGAGTGCTGGGGGGGGCCTGTTAGGGGCCAACGTCCTGACTTTC. Together with reference TRBV30 and TRBJ2-6, the CDR3 gives the full variable domain: SQTIHQWPATLVQPVGSPLSLECTVEGTSNPNLYWYRQAAGRGLQLLFYSVGIGQISSEVPQNLSASRPQDRQFILSSKKLLLSDSGFYLCAWSAGGGLLGANVLTFGAGSRLTVL.

This rearrangement joins TRBV4-1 to TRBJ1-1; possible D gene TRBD1, 5 bases. Trimming pared 3 bases from V and 4 bases from J, leaving 12 bases between. Germline V gene lookup returns CDR1 MGHRA and CDR2 YSYEKL. The CDR3 contains 14 residues. The CDR3 bases are TGCGCCAGCAGCCAGGCTATGGGGGGCACTGAAGCTTTCTTT. Its protein is CASSQAMGGTEAFF.

Only one count was recorded for this clone. The chain links TRBV7-9 to TRBJ2-7, with 10 nucleotides matching TRBD2. Unmatched junction bases numbered 2, after V lost 2 bases and J lost 4 bases. The CDR3 is 14 residues long. CDR1 SEHNR and CDR2 FQNEAQ come from the germline V gene (reference sequence). This CDR3 is CASSLLAGAYEQYF. The CDR3 nucleotides are TGTGCCAGCAGCTTACTAGCGGGGGCTTACGAGCAGTACTTC.

The V call is TRBV30, the J call TRBJ2-5, with D possibly being TRBD1 (6 bases). Germline CDR1 and CDR2: GTSNPN and SVGIG (reference sequence). V lost 0 bases, J lost 5 bases, and 7 bases lay in between. The CDR3 consists of 12 residues. This chain's CDR3 is CAWSVQGETQYF. CDR3 bases: TGTGCCTGGAGTGTACAGGGCGAGACCCAGTACTTC.

J is TRBJ1-2 and V is TRBV7-2; D gene unclear. The CDR3 length is 14 residues. The germline gives CDR1 SGHTA, CDR2 FQGNSA. Trimming cost V 1 base and J 4 bases, with 10 bases left between them. CDR3 in DNA: TGTGCCAGCAGCTTAGGGCGGGCCGGCTATGGCTACACCTTC. Encoded protein: CASSLGRAGYGYTF. The full variable domain, in which reference TRBV7-2 and TRBJ1-2 provide the parts outside the CDR3, is GAGVSQSPSNKVTEKGKDVELRCDPISGHTALYWYRQSLGQGLEFLIYFQGNSAPDKSGLPSDRFSAERTGGSVSTLTIQRTQQEDSAVYLCASSLGRAGYGYTFGSGTRLTVV.

V is TRBV27 and J is TRBJ1-2; 7 nucleotides match TRBD1. V lost 7 bases and J lost 3; bases outside the gene matches: 2. The CDR3 loop spans 12 amino acids. CDR1 is MNHEY, CDR2 SMNVEV, per germline (reference sequence). CDR3 loop: CASKGADYGYTF. CDR3 nucleotides: TGTGCCAGCAAGGGGGCGGACTATGGCTACACCTTC.

The rearrangement links TRBV6-6 to TRBJ2-7; the D gene is possibly TRBD1 (6 bases). The length of the CDR3 is 13 residues. V dropped 5 bases and J dropped 4 bases, with 12 bases sitting between them. The germline V gene encodes CDR1 MNHNY and CDR2 SVGAGI (reference sequence). Here the CDR3 reads CASSQEGEYEQYF. DNA of the CDR3: TGTGCCAGCAGTCAAGAGGGGGAATACGAGCAGTACTTC.

V is TRBV19 and J is TRBJ2-5; D unresolved. V lost 0 bases and J lost 5, with 16 bases in between. The CDR3 extends over 16 amino acids. Germline CDR1 reads LNHDA; CDR2 reads SQIVND (reference sequence). This CDR3 is CASSIDHSRSVETQYF. CDR3 coding DNA: TGTGCCAGTAGTATAGATCACTCTCGTAGTGTCGAGACCCAGTACTTC.

This chain connects TRBV30 to TRBJ2-1, with 7 nucleotides matching TRBD1. CDR1 GTSNPN and CDR2 SVGIG come from the germline V gene (reference sequence). V shed 5 bases and J 2 bases; nucleotides not matched to a gene: 9. CDR3 length: 15 residues. The CDR3 here is CAWSPGTATYNEQFF. The DNA for the CDR3 is TGTGCCTGGTCTCCCGGGACAGCAACCTACAATGAGCAGTTCTTC.

This clone was observed a handful of times. The chain recombines TRBV27 with TRBJ2-7, with 7 bases matching TRBD1. This CDR3 has 15 amino acids. Trimming at V came to 6 bases and at J to 4 bases, leaving 12 bases not matched to a gene. The germline gives CDR1 MNHEY, CDR2 SMNVEV (reference sequence). Here the CDR3 reads CASSATGTAIYEQYF. The CDR3 nucleotides read TGTGCCAGCAGCGCGACCGGGACAGCAATTTACGAGCAGTACTTC.

This chain uses TRBV5-1 with TRBJ1-4; D uncertain. V was trimmed by 4 bases and J by 2 bases, leaving 9 bases between them. CDR3 length equals 14 residues. CDR1 SGHRS and CDR2 YFSETQ come from the germline V gene. CDR3 bases: TGCGCCAGCAGCCCGACCGGGACTAATGAAAAACTGTTTTTT. It is translated as CASSPTGTNEKLFF.